A single sample gave rise to the 21 T cell receptor beta chains below, sequenced in a study of breast tumors, draining lymph nodes, adjacent tissues. The lymph nodes were axillary draining lymph nodes from breast cancer patients. A single record per CDR3 protein comes from TCRdb applying MiXCR to the multiplex PCR reads. The repertoire has about 140,000 distinct CDR3 sequences, about 30% of them found once; the top ten carry approximately 2.3%. Sequenced input: axillary lymph node tissue. The receptors shown here come from a female donor with breast cancer. Some clones in this sample may be carry-over from other donors' samples.

This clonotype was seen repeatedly, ten times or more. This sequence joins TRBV5-1 and TRBJ1-3, with D perhaps TRBD1 (6 bases). With 0 bases removed from V and 2 bases from J, the gap between germline ends came to 18 bases. This CDR3 spans 18 amino acids. Germline V CDR1 and CDR2: SGHRS, YFSETQ. This CDR3 is CASSLEPQGRGAGNTIYF. In DNA, the CDR3 is TGCGCCAGCAGCTTGGAGCCGCAGGGGCGTGGGGCTGGAAACACCATATATTTT.

This clonotype was counted a few times. With a much larger clone just one base away, this may be a read error. CDR3 protein: CASSSTGAVYNEQFF. As DNA, the CDR3 is TGTGCCAGCAGTAGTACAGGGGCCGTCTACAATGAGCAGTTCTTC. The rearrangement uses TRBV5-5 and TRBJ2-1; TRBD1 agrees at 7 bases. This CDR3 contains 15 residues. The trim removed 5 bases at V and 3 bases at J, leaving 8 bases unmatched. CDR1 SGHKS and CDR2 YYEKEE come from the germline V gene (reference sequence).

This clonotype appeared many times. The chain links TRBV20-1 to TRBJ2-4; D is possibly TRBD1 (6 bases). Trimming took 0 bases from V and 8 from J, leaving 17 bases between them. Germline V gene lookup returns CDR1 DFQATT and CDR2 SNEGSKA (reference sequence). The CDR3 length is 15 residues. The chain's CDR3 is CSARDRPPPGDIQYF. CDR3 sequence (DNA): TGCAGTGCTAGAGATCGACCCCCACCAGGGGACATTCAGTACTTC.

This clonotype came up a few times. V usage is TRBV12-3 or TRBV12-4 and J usage is TRBJ1-5; TRBD1 agrees at 12 bases. The junction had 5 bases not matched to a gene; V was cut back by 5 bases and J by 0 bases. This CDR3 region has 17 residues. In DNA form, the CDR3 reads TGTGCCAGCAGTCGATGGGACAGGGGGCATAGCAATCAGCCCCAGCATTTT. Amino acid sequence: CASSRWDRGHSNQPQHF.

This clonotype was observed at least ten times. The chain combines TRBV4-2 with TRBJ2-5; 9 bases map to TRBD2. Germline V gene lookup returns CDR1 LGHNA and CDR2 YNFKEQ. The CDR3 is 15 amino acids. J gave up 5 bases and V 1 base, and 5 bases lay outside the gene matches. CDR3 DNA: TGTGCCAGCAGCCAAGGGCGGGGGGGCCATGAGACCCAGTACTTC. Translated: CASSQGRGGHETQYF.

Points on this clonotype: A clone one base away is much larger, so this may be a read error. The J gene is TRBJ2-3, the V gene TRBV6-1, with TRBD2 matching 10 bases. This CDR3 spans 16 amino acids. Germline CDR1 reads MNHNS; CDR2 reads SASEGT. CDR3 sequence (DNA): TGTGCCTGCAGTTTTGAGCGGGGGGGCCGGGCAGATACGCAGTATTTT. This sequence encodes CACSFERGGRADTQYF.

This clonotype showed up many times. The chain combines TRBV11-1 with TRBJ1-6; the D gene is possibly TRBD1 (6 bases). Trimming removed 3 bases at V and 9 bases at J, with 12 bases between. The length of the CDR3 is 14 residues. The germline CDR1 and CDR2 sequences are SGHAT and FQDESV (reference sequence). The CDR3 coding sequence is TGTGCCAGCAGCTTCACACAGGGTGGTTCACCCCTCCACTTT. It translates to CASSFTQGGSPLHF. The full variable domain, completed using reference TRBV11-1 and TRBJ1-6, is EAEVAQSPRYKITEKSQAVAFWCDPISGHATLYWYRQILGQGPELLVQFQDESVVDDSQLPKDRFSAERLKGVDSTLKIQPAELGDSAMYLCASSFTQGGSPLHFGNGTRLTVT.

This chain connects TRBV6-5 to TRBJ1-2; D unresolved. From germline, CDR1 is MNHEY and CDR2 SVGAGI. There are 12 residues in the CDR3. V lost 5 bases and J 6 bases, leaving 10 bases between the germline ends. The chain's CDR3 is CASSPVGDGYTF. For the CDR3, the DNA is TGTGCCAGCAGTCCCGTAGGCGATGGCTACACCTTC.

This chain joins TRBV24-1 and TRBJ1-5; possible D gene TRBD1, 5 bases. V lost 4 bases to trimming and J lost 11 bases, with 20 bases between them. CDR1 KGHDR and CDR2 SFDVKD come from the germline V gene. The CDR3 sequence is 15 residues long. The CDR3, as DNA: TGTGCCACCAGTGACACCGGGACTAATAGTAAGACCCAGCATTTT. Its translation is CATSDTGTNSKTQHF.

This clonotype was counted at least ten times. The chain links TRBV18 to TRBJ1-6, with 9 bases aligning to TRBD1. The germline V gene encodes CDR1 KGHSH and CDR2 LQKENI. J lost 6 bases, V lost 6 bases, and 3 bases had no gene match. CDR3 length: 14 amino acids. Written as DNA, the CDR3 is TGTGCCAGCTCCCGGGACAGGGCTAATTCACCCCTCCACTTT. It codes for CASSRDRANSPLHF.

This clonotype was detected many times. CDR3 in amino acids: CASLPGRRETQYF. The DNA for the CDR3 is TGTGCCAGTTTGCCCGGGCGACGGGAGACCCAGTACTTC. The rearrangement links TRBV6-2 or TRBV6-3 to TRBJ2-5, with D unclear. The germline gives CDR1 MNHEY, CDR2 SVGEGT. The CDR3 length is 13 residues. Trimming removed 9 bases from V and 5 bases from J, with 16 bases in between.

There are many counts of this clonotype. The chain is built from TRBV20-1 and TRBJ2-5; weak D call: TRBD1 (6 bases). V was clipped by 5 bases and J by 2 bases, with 12 bases between them. CDR1 DFQATT and CDR2 SNEGSKA come from the germline V gene (reference sequence). This CDR3 region has 13 residues. The DNA of the CDR3 is TGCAGTGCTGACGGACAGAGACAAGAGACCCAGTACTTC. Its translation is CSADGQRQETQYF.

The CDR3 protein is CASSPDSISYNEQFF. CDR3 coding DNA: TGTGCCAGCAGTCCGGACTCGATTTCCTACAATGAGCAGTTCTTC. The chain links TRBV27 to TRBJ2-1; possibly TRBD2 for D (5 bases). This CDR3 spans 15 amino acids. Germline loops: CDR1 MNHEY, CDR2 SMNVEV (reference sequence). V was clipped by 5 bases and J by 1 base, with 12 bases between them.

Note on this clonotype: It is likely a read error, because the conserved phenylalanine at the end of the CDR3 is missing. The rearrangement uses TRBV9 and TRBJ2-5; 9 nucleotides align to TRBD1. Trimming at V came to 4 bases and at J to 4 bases, leaving 8 bases not matched to a gene. This CDR3 region has 15 residues. In germline, CDR1 is SGDLS, CDR2 YYNGEE. The CDR3 region has the DNA TGTGCCAGCAGCTTGGGACAGGGAGGAGGAGAGACCCAGTACTCC. Residues: CASSLGQGGGETQYS.

The J gene is TRBJ2-3, the V gene TRBV27; D might be TRBD1 (5 bases). The CDR3 is made up of 13 amino acids. V was shortened by 6 bases and J by 3 bases, with 10 bases between the two germline ends. Germline V gene data show CDR1 as MNHEY and CDR2 as SMNVEV (reference sequence). The chain's CDR3 is CASRDIATDTQYF. CDR3 in DNA: TGTGCCAGCAGGGACATAGCAACAGATACGCAGTATTTT.

Many counts were recorded for this clonotype. This chain links TRBV6-5 with TRBJ2-1, with TRBD1 as a possible D gene (6 bases). Germline V CDR1 and CDR2: MNHEY, SVGAGI. This CDR3 region has 13 residues. V lost 3 bases to trimming and J lost 6 bases, with 9 bases between them. The chain's CDR3 is CASSYIQGNEQFF. The CDR3 DNA follows: TGTGCCAGCAGTTATATACAGGGCAATGAGCAGTTCTTC.

Comment on this clonotype: A much larger clone lies one base from this, so it may be a read error. The rearrangement joins TRBV6-1 to TRBJ2-2, with 7 nucleotides matching TRBD2. This CDR3 has 17 residues. Germline V gene sequence: CDR1 MNHNS, CDR2 SASEGT. V gave up 5 bases and J gave up 0 bases; unmatched junction bases: 9. CDR3 sequence (DNA): TGTGCCAGCAGTCAAGGGTTTGGGGGGGCGAACACCGGGGAGCTGTTTTTT. Amino acid sequence: CASSQGFGGANTGELFF.

This clonotype was seen repeatedly, ten times or more. The rearrangement joins TRBV5-1 to TRBJ1-2; TRBD1 might be the D (5 bases). Per the germline V gene, CDR1 is SGHRS and CDR2 is YFSETQ. V gave up 0 bases and J gave up 2 bases, with 8 bases separating them. This CDR3 has 14 amino acids. The CDR3 region has the DNA TGCGCCAGCAGCTTGGGGGACCTGAACTATGGCTACACCTTC. Protein sequence: CASSLGDLNYGYTF. Full variable domain (outside the CDR3, taken from reference TRBV5-1 and TRBJ1-2): KAGVTQTPRYLIKTRGQQVTLSCSPISGHRSVSWYQQTPGQGLQFLFEYFSETQRNKGNFPGRFSGRQFSNSRSEMNVSTLELGDSALYLCASSLGDLNYGYTFGSGTRLTVV.

This clonotype was recorded once. It may be a read error: a sequence one base away is much more abundant. The chain combines TRBV3-1 with TRBJ2-3; D uncertain. The germline V gene has CDR1 LGHDT and CDR2 YNNKEL (reference sequence). The CDR3 spans 15 residues. The CDR3 sequence is CASSQVLVSTDTRYF. DNA of the CDR3: TGTGCCAGCAGCCAAGTCCTAGTATCCACAGATACGCGGTATTTT.

The chain recombines TRBV20-1 with TRBJ2-7, with unresolved D. V lost 5 bases, J lost 7 bases, and 18 bases lay in between. This CDR3 has 13 amino acids. The germline gives CDR1 DFQATT, CDR2 SNEGSKA (reference sequence). CDR3: CSALGNWVGEQYF. In DNA, the CDR3 is TGCAGTGCTCTTGGGAATTGGGTGGGGGAGCAGTACTTC.

This clonotype was counted many times. The gene calls are TRBV5-4 and TRBJ1-2; D may be TRBD1 (5 bases). Per the germline V gene, CDR1 is SGHNT and CDR2 is YYREEE (reference sequence). V was shortened by 0 bases and J by 3 bases, with 12 bases between the two germline ends. CDR3 size: 15 residues. The CDR3 sequence is CASSLVGGIDYGYTF. CDR3 DNA: TGTGCCAGCAGCTTGGTTGGGGGGATCGACTATGGCTACACCTTC. Using reference TRBV5-4 and TRBJ1-2 for the parts outside the CDR3, the full variable domain is ETGVTQSPTHLIKTRGQQVTLRCSSQSGHNTVSWYQQALGQGPQFIFQYYREEENGRGNFPPRFSGLQFPNYSSELNVNALELDDSALYLCASSLVGGIDYGYTFGSGTRLTVV.